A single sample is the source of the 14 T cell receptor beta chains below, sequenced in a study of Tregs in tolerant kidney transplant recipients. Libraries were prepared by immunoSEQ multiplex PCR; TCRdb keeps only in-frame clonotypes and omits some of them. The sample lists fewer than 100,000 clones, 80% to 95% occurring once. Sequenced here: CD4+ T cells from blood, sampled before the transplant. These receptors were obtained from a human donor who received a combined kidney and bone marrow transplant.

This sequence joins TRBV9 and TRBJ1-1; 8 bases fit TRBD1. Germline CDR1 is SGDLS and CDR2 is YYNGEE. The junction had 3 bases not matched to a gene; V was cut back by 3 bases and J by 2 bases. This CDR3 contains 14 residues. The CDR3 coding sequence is TGTGCCAGCAGCGCGACAGGGGCCAACACTGAAGCTTTCTTT. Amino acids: CASSATGANTEAFF.

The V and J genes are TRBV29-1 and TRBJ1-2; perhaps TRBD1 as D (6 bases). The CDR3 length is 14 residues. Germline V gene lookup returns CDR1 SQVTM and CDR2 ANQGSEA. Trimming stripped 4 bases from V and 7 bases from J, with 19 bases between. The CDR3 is CSVVPKRQAGGYTF. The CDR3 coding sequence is TGCAGCGTTGTTCCCAAGAGACAGGCGGGTGGCTACACCTTC.

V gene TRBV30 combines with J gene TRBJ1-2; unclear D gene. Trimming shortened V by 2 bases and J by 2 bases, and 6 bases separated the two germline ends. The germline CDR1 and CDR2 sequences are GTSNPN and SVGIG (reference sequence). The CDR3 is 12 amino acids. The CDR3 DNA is TGTGCCTGGAGTCGCCGGAACTATGGCTACACCTTC. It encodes CAWSRRNYGYTF.

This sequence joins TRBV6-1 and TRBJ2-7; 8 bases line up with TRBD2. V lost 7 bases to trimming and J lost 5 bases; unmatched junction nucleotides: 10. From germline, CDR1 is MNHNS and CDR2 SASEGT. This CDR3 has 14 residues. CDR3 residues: CASTRTSSSDEQYF. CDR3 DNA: TGTGCCAGCACTAGGACTAGCTCTTCCGACGAGCAGTACTTC.

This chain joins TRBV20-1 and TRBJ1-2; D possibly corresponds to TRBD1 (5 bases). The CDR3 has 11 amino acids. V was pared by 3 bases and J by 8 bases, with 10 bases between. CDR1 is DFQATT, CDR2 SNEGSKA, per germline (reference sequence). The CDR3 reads CSASSRVGYTF. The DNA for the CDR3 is TGCAGTGCTAGTAGCAGGGTCGGCTACACCTTC.

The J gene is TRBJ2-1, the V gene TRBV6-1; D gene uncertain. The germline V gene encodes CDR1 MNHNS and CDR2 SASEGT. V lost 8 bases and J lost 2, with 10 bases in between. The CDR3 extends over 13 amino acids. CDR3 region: CASASSAYNEQFF. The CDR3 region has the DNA TGTGCCAGCGCCTCTTCAGCCTACAATGAGCAGTTCTTC.

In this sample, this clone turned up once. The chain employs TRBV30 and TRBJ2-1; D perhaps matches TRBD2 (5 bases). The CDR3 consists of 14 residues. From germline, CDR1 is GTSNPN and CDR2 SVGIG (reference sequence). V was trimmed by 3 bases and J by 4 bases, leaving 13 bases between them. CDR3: CAWSVSGAYNEQFF. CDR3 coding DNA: TGTGCCTGGAGCGTCAGCGGAGCATACAATGAGCAGTTCTTC.

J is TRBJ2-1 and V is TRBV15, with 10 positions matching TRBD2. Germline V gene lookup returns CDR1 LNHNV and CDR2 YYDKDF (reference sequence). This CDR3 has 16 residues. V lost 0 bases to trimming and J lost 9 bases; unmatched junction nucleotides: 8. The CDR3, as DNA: TGTGCCACCAGCAGAGATGGCCTAGCGGGAGCCGGTGAGCAGTTCTTC. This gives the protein CATSRDGLAGAGEQFF.

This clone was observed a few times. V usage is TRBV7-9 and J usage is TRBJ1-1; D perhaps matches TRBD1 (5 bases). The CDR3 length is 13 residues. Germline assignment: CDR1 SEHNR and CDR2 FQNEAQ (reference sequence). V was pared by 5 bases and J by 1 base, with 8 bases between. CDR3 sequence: CASSTQENTEAFF. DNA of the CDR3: TGTGCCAGCAGCACACAGGAGAACACTGAAGCTTTCTTT.

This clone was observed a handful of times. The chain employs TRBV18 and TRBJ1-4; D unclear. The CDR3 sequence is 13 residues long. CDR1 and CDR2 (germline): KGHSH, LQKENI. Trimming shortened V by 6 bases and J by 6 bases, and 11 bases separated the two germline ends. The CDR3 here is CASSEARDEKLFF. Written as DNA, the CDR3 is TGTGCCAGCTCCGAGGCGAGGGATGAAAAACTGTTTTTT.

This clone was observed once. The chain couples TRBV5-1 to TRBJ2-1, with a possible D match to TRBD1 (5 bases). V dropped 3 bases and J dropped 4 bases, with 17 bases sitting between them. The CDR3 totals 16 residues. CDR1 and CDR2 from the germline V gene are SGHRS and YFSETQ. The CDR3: CASSSNTQGKYNEQFF. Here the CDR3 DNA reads TGCGCCAGCAGCTCTAATACCCAGGGCAAATACAATGAGCAGTTCTTC.

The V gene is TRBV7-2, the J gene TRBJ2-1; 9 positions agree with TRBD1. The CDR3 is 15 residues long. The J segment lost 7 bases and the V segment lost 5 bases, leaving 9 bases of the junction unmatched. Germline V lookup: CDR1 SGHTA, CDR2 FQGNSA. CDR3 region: CASSTTGGLQNEQFF. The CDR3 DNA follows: TGTGCCAGCAGCACAACAGGGGGCCTACAGAATGAGCAGTTCTTC.

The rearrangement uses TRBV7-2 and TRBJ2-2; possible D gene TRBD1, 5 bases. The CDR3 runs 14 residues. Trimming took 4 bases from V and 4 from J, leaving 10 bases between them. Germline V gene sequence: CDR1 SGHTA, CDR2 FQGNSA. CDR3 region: CASSYDSTTGELFF. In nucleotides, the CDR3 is TGTGCCAGCAGCTACGACAGTACCACCGGGGAGCTGTTTTTT. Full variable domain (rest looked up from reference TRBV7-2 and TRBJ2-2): GAGVSQSPSNKVTEKGKDVELRCDPISGHTALYWYRQSLGQGLEFLIYFQGNSAPDKSGLPSDRFSAERTGGSVSTLTIQRTQQEDSAVYLCASSYDSTTGELFFGEGSRLTVL.

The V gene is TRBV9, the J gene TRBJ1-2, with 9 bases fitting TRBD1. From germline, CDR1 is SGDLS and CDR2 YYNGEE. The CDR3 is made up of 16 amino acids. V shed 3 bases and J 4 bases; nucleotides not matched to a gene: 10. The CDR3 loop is CASSGGGEQGAYGYTF. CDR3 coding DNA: TGTGCCAGCAGCGGTGGGGGAGAACAGGGGGCCTATGGCTACACCTTC.